These 4 T cell receptor beta chains share one sample of origin, sequenced in a study of cytomegalovirus exposure and HLA in healthy donors. Primers: 60 Vbeta forward and 13 Jbeta reverse. The table came from immunoSEQ multiplex PCR; TCRdb's copy has only in-frame clones and leaves some out. The repertoire holds 150,000 to 200,000 clones, 80% to 90% seen once, with around a tenth in the top ten. Sequenced input: PBMCs. These receptors all stem from a man aged 18 to 30 in good health and CMV-seropositive.

This clone was recorded once. The chain couples TRBV9 to TRBJ2-5; a possible D gene is TRBD2 (6 bases). V lost 0 bases and J 1 base, leaving 10 bases between the germline ends. The CDR3 has 15 residues. Germline assignment: CDR1 SGDLS and CDR2 YYNGEE. The CDR3 DNA is TGTGCCAGCAGCGTAGCCGGGACTCCCCAAGAGACCCAGTACTTC. It yields the protein CASSVAGTPQETQYF.

This clone was detected once. The chain has TRBV2 and TRBJ1-5; 10 bases align to TRBD1. CDR1 is SNHLY, CDR2 FYNNEI, per germline. CDR3 length equals 18 residues. V shed 5 bases, J shed 2 bases, and the junction held 12 bases outside the gene matches. The CDR3 sequence is CASSQDRGLNYGNQPQHF. CDR3 nucleotide sequence: TGTGCCAGCAGTCAAGACAGGGGGCTAAATTATGGCAATCAGCCCCAGCATTTT.

Remarks on this clone: Other nucleotide sequences from this sample produce the same CDR3. The V and J genes are TRBV27 and TRBJ1-2, with D perhaps TRBD1 (6 bases). Germline CDR1 and CDR2: MNHEY and SMNVEV (reference sequence). The CDR3 runs 13 residues. Trimming took 4 bases from V and 8 from J, leaving 14 bases between them. The CDR3 is CASSSTGTYGYTF. The CDR3 DNA is TGTGCCAGCAGTTCGACAGGAACCTACGGCTACACCTTC.

The chain joins TRBV19 to TRBJ1-6; the match to TRBD1 covers 7 bases. CDR3 length: 15 residues. Trimming took 6 bases from V and 5 from J; bases not matched to a gene: 7. Looked up from germline, CDR1 is LNHDA and CDR2 is SQIVND (reference sequence). CDR3 in DNA: TGTGCCAGTAGCCGGGACAGCGCCGATAATTCACCCCTCCACTTT. It is translated as CASSRDSADNSPLHF.